This TCR beta chain emerged from a study of T-cell memory formation after mild COVID-19. Overall study results and limits: CD4+ bias marked clones expanding day 15 to 37, unlike balanced contracting clones.

TCRdb re-called the 5' RACE reads through MiXCR, storing one row per CDR3 protein. The sample holds roughly 600,000 distinct CDR3 sequences, 18% seen once. This clonotype occurred a few times. The antigen is unknown. The TCR was taken from an adult woman who had mild COVID-19 (a few samples of this study predate the infection). Cell type and time point are not known. The sequencing input was PBMCs or a T cell subset sorted from them (not recorded which).

The CDR3 spells CATRKDRGPWASYEQYF. CDR3 DNA sequence: TGTGCCACCAGGAAGGACAGGGGGCCCTGGGCAAGCTACGAGCAGTACTTC. The rearrangement links TRBV15 to TRBJ2-7; TRBD1 aligns across 11 bases. The CDR3 is 17 amino acids. The germline gives CDR1 LNHNV, CDR2 YYDKDF (reference sequence). V lost 6 bases, J lost 3 bases, and 13 bases stayed unmatched.